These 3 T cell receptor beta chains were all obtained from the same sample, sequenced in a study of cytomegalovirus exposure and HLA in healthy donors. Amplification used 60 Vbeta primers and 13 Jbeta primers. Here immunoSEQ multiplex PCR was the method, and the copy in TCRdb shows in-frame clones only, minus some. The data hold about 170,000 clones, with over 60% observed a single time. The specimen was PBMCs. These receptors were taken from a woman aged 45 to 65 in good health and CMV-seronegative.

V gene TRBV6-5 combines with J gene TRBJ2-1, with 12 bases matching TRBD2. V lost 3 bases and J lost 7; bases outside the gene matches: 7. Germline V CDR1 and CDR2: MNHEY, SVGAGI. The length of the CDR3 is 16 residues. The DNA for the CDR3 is TGTGCCAGCAGTTATCTAGCGGGGGGGTATGAGAATGAGCAGTTCTTC. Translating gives CASSYLAGGYENEQFF.

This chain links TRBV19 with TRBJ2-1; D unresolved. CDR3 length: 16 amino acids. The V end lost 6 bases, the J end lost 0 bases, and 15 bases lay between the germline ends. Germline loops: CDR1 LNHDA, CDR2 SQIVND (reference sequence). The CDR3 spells CASSPLDSRSYNEQFF. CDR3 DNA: TGTGCCAGTAGCCCACTCGACTCACGCTCCTACAATGAGCAGTTCTTC.

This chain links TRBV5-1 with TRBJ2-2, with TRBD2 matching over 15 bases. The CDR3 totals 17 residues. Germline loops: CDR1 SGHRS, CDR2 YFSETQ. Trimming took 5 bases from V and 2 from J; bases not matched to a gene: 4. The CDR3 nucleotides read TGCGCCAGCAGTGGACTAGCGGGGGGGTCAAACACCGGGGAGCTGTTTTTT. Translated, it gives CASSGLAGGSNTGELFF.